Each of the 29 T cell receptor beta chains below was sequenced from the same sample in a study of CD8+ T cells in alopecia areata. Sample treatment: oral pan-JAK inhibitor, 5-10 mg twice daily. RNA extraction and reverse transcription yielded cDNA as sequencing template. The assay was immunoSEQ multiplex PCR, and TCRdb's table has in-frame clones only and misses some. The sample lists about 39,000 clones, roughly 65% seen once, with about a fifth in the top ten. The input for sequencing was CD8+ T cells sorted from blood, taken at week 4, from a patient treated with tofacitinib. These receptors were obtained from a human donor with alopecia areata.

The rearrangement uses TRBV30 and TRBJ2-1; D possibly corresponds to TRBD2 (6 bases). V was cut by 4 bases and J by 10 bases, with 20 bases left in between. The germline V gene encodes CDR1 GTSNPN and CDR2 SVGIG (reference sequence). CDR3 length equals 14 residues. CDR3: CAWTGRRLLREQFF. The DNA for the CDR3 is TGTGCCTGGACTGGGAGGAGGCTCCTAAGGGAGCAGTTCTTC.

CDR3 DNA: TGTGCCACCAGCTCCGGTGCCTACGAGCAGTACTTC. Protein sequence: CATSSGAYEQYF. The J gene is TRBJ2-7, the V gene TRBV15; no definite D call. V was trimmed by 5 bases and J by 2 bases, leaving 7 bases between them. This CDR3 region has 12 residues. Germline V gives CDR1 LNHNV, CDR2 YYDKDF (reference sequence). Full variable domain (missing parts from reference TRBV15 and TRBJ2-7): DAMVIQNPRYQVTQFGKPVTLSCSQTLNHNVMYWYQQKSSQAPKLLFHYYDKDFNNEADTPDNFQSRRPNTSFCFLDIRSPGLGDTAMYLCATSSGAYEQYFGPGTRLTVT.

This clone was observed many times. This chain links TRBV29-1 with TRBJ2-5; D is unclear. Deletions cut 7 bases from V and 3 bases from J, with 6 bases between. Germline V gene lookup returns CDR1 SQVTM and CDR2 ANQGSEA. CDR3 length equals 10 residues. CDR3 residues: CSATKETQYF. The CDR3 DNA reads TGCAGCGCGACGAAAGAGACCCAGTACTTC.

This clone has just one count. The chain joins TRBV30 to TRBJ1-2; no reliable D call. Trimming removed 3 bases from V and 1 base from J, with 12 bases in between. There are 14 residues in the CDR3. Per germline, CDR1 GTSNPN and CDR2 SVGIG (reference sequence). The CDR3 sequence: CAWREIANNYGYTF. For the CDR3, the DNA is TGTGCCTGGAGGGAAATAGCAAATAACTATGGCTACACCTTC.

The rearrangement links TRBV29-1 to TRBJ1-2; no clear D. The CDR3 extends over 13 amino acids. CDR1 is SQVTM, CDR2 ANQGSEA, per germline. Between the trimmed V and J ends, which lost 0 bases and 8 bases, there was a span of 13 bases. The CDR3 coding sequence is TGCAGCGTTGAAGATTGGGAAAGCCCCGGCTACACCTTC. Amino acids: CSVEDWESPGYTF. Full variable domain (rest looked up from reference TRBV29-1 and TRBJ1-2): SAVISQKPSRDICQRGTSLTIQCQVDSQVTMMFWYRQQPGQSLTLIATANQGSEATYESGFVIDKFPISRPNLTFSTLTVSNMSPEDSSIYLCSVEDWESPGYTFGSGTRLTVV.

The chain carries TRBV6-5 and TRBJ1-5, with TRBD1 as a possible D gene (5 bases). This CDR3 spans 14 amino acids. The germline V gene has CDR1 MNHEY and CDR2 SVGAGI. V lost 6 bases, J lost 0 bases, and 9 bases lay in between. The CDR3 loop reads CASRRGDSNQPQHF. CDR3 DNA sequence: TGTGCCAGCAGAAGGGGTGATAGCAATCAGCCCCAGCATTTT.

J is TRBJ2-7 and V is TRBV14; 8 bases align to TRBD1. The J segment lost 5 bases and the V segment lost 4 bases, leaving 7 bases of the junction unmatched. There are 14 residues in the CDR3. The germline gives CDR1 SGHDN, CDR2 FVKESK. CDR3 amino acids: CASSPGGFVDEQYF. DNA for the CDR3: TGTGCCAGCAGCCCAGGGGGCTTTGTCGACGAGCAGTACTTC.

The V gene is TRBV27, the J gene TRBJ2-1; TRBD2 agrees at 11 bases. The CDR3 is made up of 15 amino acids. V trimming: 2 bases; J trimming: 4 bases; junction bases outside the gene matches: 1. Germline V CDR1 and CDR2: MNHEY, SMNVEV (reference sequence). CDR3 nucleotides: TGTGCCAGCAGTTTACTAGCGGGGGGTTACAATGAGCAGTTCTTC. Protein: CASSLLAGGYNEQFF.

This clone is termed medium-sized. This chain links TRBV19 with TRBJ2-1; D remains ambiguous. Per germline, CDR1 LNHDA and CDR2 SQIVND (reference sequence). Trimming took off 5 bases at V and 10 bases at J, with 12 bases between the two ends. This CDR3 spans 12 amino acids. The CDR3 loop reads CASSGDGWEQFF. In DNA, the CDR3 is TGTGCCAGTAGTGGTGATGGGTGGGAGCAGTTCTTC.

This clone has only a few counts. The CDR3 DNA follows: TGTGCCAGCAGTTGGGCTGGAGGGGCCGAAAAACTGTTTTTT. It translates to CASSWAGGAEKLFF. The chain is built from TRBV6-6 and TRBJ1-4, with D perhaps TRBD1 (5 bases). CDR3 length: 14 amino acids. The germline gives CDR1 MNHNY, CDR2 SVGAGI (reference sequence). Trimming left V 4 bases short and J 8 bases short, with 14 bases between.

This clone was detected only once. DNA of the CDR3: TGCAGCGTTGACGATGGCAATCAGCCCCAGCATTTT. Translated: CSVDDGNQPQHF. The gene calls are TRBV29-1 and TRBJ1-5, with no clear D. The germline CDR1 and CDR2 sequences are SQVTM and ANQGSEA. The CDR3 spans 12 residues. V was clipped by 3 bases and J by 2 bases, with 5 bases between them.

The chain joins TRBV30 to TRBJ2-2; no reliable D call. V dropped 1 base and J dropped 0 bases, with 6 bases sitting between them. CDR3 length equals 14 residues. Looked up from germline, CDR1 is GTSNPN and CDR2 is SVGIG (reference sequence). The CDR3 spells CAWSDGTNTGELFF. The DNA of the CDR3 is TGTGCCTGGAGTGACGGTACGAACACCGGGGAGCTGTTTTTT.

This clone occurred a few times. This rearrangement joins TRBV29-1 to TRBJ1-2, with D hard to call. V was pared by 5 bases and J by 2 bases, with 9 bases between. There are 12 residues in the CDR3. Germline V lookup: CDR1 SQVTM, CDR2 ANQGSEA. CDR3 bases: TGCAGCGTTAACAGTGAAAACTATGGCTACACCTTC. Amino acids: CSVNSENYGYTF.

The chain has TRBV29-1 and TRBJ2-7, with TRBD1 matching 9 bases. Losses at the gene ends were 0 bases for V and 2 bases for J; bases not matched to a gene: 2. This CDR3 is built from 14 residues. Germline CDR1 reads SQVTM; CDR2 reads ANQGSEA. The CDR3 DNA is TGCAGCGTTGAAGATGGGACAGGGACCTACGAGCAGTACTTC. Protein product: CSVEDGTGTYEQYF.

This clone was counted a few times. The chain carries TRBV29-1 and TRBJ2-5; maybe TRBD1 (6 bases). CDR1 and CDR2 from the germline V gene are SQVTM and ANQGSEA. There are 15 residues in the CDR3. V shed 6 bases and J shed 4 bases, with 21 bases lying between them. The CDR3 is CSVVRAGESGETQYF. The DNA of the CDR3 is TGCAGCGTGGTGAGGGCAGGGGAATCGGGAGAGACCCAGTACTTC.

The rearrangement links TRBV29-1 to TRBJ2-5; 7 positions agree with TRBD1. V lost 6 bases, J lost 1 base, and 5 bases stayed unmatched. CDR3 length: 13 residues. CDR1 and CDR2 (germline): SQVTM, ANQGSEA. The CDR3 nucleotides are TGCAGCGTCGATGGGACAGTCCAAGAGACCCAGTACTTC. Residues: CSVDGTVQETQYF.

This chain connects TRBV15 to TRBJ2-1; D ambiguous. This CDR3 has 13 residues. Trimming shortened V by 0 bases and J by 7 bases, and 7 bases separated the two germline ends. Germline lookup yields CDR1 LNHNV and CDR2 YYDKDF (reference sequence). CDR3 sequence reads: CATSRDRVNEQFF. CDR3 bases: TGTGCCACCAGCAGAGATCGAGTGAATGAGCAGTTCTTC.

This clone was recorded a few times. The rearrangement links TRBV29-1 to TRBJ2-7; TRBD2 matches 7 bases. The CDR3 contains 13 residues. Germline CDR1 is SQVTM and CDR2 is ANQGSEA. After removal of 4 bases from V and 2 bases from J, the junction contained 5 bases not matched to a gene. The CDR3 reads CSVVGGGAYEQYF. CDR3 coding DNA: TGCAGCGTTGTAGGCGGGGGAGCCTACGAGCAGTACTTC.

The chain employs TRBV30 and TRBJ2-2, with D unresolved. This CDR3 is 12 amino acids long. The germline CDR1 and CDR2 sequences are GTSNPN and SVGIG (reference sequence). CDR3 protein: CRAEINTGELFF. In DNA, the CDR3 is TGTCGCGCGGAAATTAACACCGGGGAGCTGTTTTTT.

The chain carries TRBV7-2 and TRBJ2-1, with D possibly matching TRBD1 (6 bases). The CDR3 loop spans 12 amino acids. From germline, CDR1 is SGHTA and CDR2 FQGNSA. V lost 3 bases and J lost 8, with 8 bases in between. The CDR3 DNA follows: TGTGCCAGCAGCTTTTACAGGGATGAGCAGTTCTTC. Amino acids: CASSFYRDEQFF.

CDR3 sequence: CAWTSGGGEQYF. The CDR3 DNA follows: TGTGCCTGGACTAGCGGGGGAGGCGAGCAGTACTTC. This chain uses TRBV30 with TRBJ2-7; the match to TRBD2 covers 10 bases. Per germline, CDR1 GTSNPN and CDR2 SVGIG (reference sequence). V lost 4 bases, J lost 6 bases, and 3 bases stayed unmatched. This CDR3 spans 12 amino acids.

CDR3 sequence reads: CVTTTTGGLQETQYF. Written as DNA, the CDR3 is TGTGTAACCACAACAACGGGGGGGCTCCAAGAGACCCAGTACTTC. The chain has TRBV6-6 and TRBJ2-5; 8 positions agree with TRBD2. Germline CDR1 is MNHNY and CDR2 is SVGAGI (reference sequence). The CDR3 consists of 15 residues.

The chain recombines TRBV4-1 with TRBJ2-7, with D unclear. V was shortened by 1 base and J by 4 bases, with 14 bases between the two germline ends. The CDR3 totals 15 residues. Germline V CDR1 and CDR2: MGHRA, YSYEKL. CDR3 sequence: CASSQAIDPSYEQYF. DNA of the CDR3: TGCGCCAGCAGCCAAGCGATAGATCCGTCTTACGAGCAGTACTTC.

The rearrangement joins TRBV30 to TRBJ2-7, with D hard to call. The V gene lost 1 base and the J gene lost 4 bases, with 8 bases spanning the gap. The CDR3 covers 12 residues. Germline-derived CDR1 and CDR2 are GTSNPN and SVGIG (reference sequence). DNA for the CDR3: TGTGCCTGGAGTGCCAGGAATTACGAGCAGTACTTC. This translates into CAWSARNYEQYF.

This chain connects TRBV10-2 to TRBJ1-1; D gene unclear. The V and J ends lost 5 bases and 0 bases respectively, with 7 bases between them. The CDR3 has 13 amino acids. CDR1 is WSHSY, CDR2 SAAADI, per germline. The CDR3 spells CASSTDLNTEAFF. CDR3 DNA: TGCGCCAGCAGTACGGACCTGAACACTGAAGCTTTCTTT.

The chain couples TRBV27 to TRBJ1-2; TRBD1 aligns across 10 bases. Germline loops: CDR1 MNHEY, CDR2 SMNVEV (reference sequence). CDR3 length: 17 residues. V lost 4 bases, J lost 6 bases, and 14 bases stayed unmatched. Written as DNA, the CDR3 is TGTGCCAGCAGTTCTTCACGGACAGGGGGGTTTGGTAATGGCTACACCTTC. It is translated as CASSSSRTGGFGNGYTF.

This chain joins TRBV27 and TRBJ2-3; possibly TRBD2 for D (5 bases). The CDR3 spans 14 residues. Trimming removed 3 bases at V and 0 bases at J, with 7 bases between. In germline, CDR1 is MNHEY, CDR2 SMNVEV (reference sequence). CDR3 sequence (DNA): TGTGCCAGCAGTTTGAGGGAAAGCACAGATACGCAGTATTTT. It yields the protein CASSLRESTDTQYF.

This rearrangement joins TRBV7-7 to TRBJ2-7, with 10 bases lining up with TRBD1. Germline trimming cut 5 bases from V and 0 bases from J; bases unmatched to any gene: 4. This CDR3 contains 15 residues. Per germline, CDR1 SSHAT and CDR2 FNYEAQ (reference sequence). CDR3 bases: TGTGCCAGCAGCCTCGGGACAGGGGACTCCTACGAGCAGTACTTC. This translates into CASSLGTGDSYEQYF.

This chain joins TRBV27 and TRBJ1-5; no clear D. Trimming left V 3 bases short and J 2 bases short, with 5 bases between. Germline V gene lookup returns CDR1 MNHEY and CDR2 SMNVEV (reference sequence). CDR3 length: 13 residues. CDR3 in DNA: TGTGCCAGCAGTTTCGACGGCAATCAGCCCCAGCATTTT. It translates to CASSFDGNQPQHF.